The 10 T cell receptor beta chains given below trace back to one sample, sequenced in a study of molecular identifiers for immune sequencing clone quantification. One entry per CDR3 protein results from TCRdb running MiXCR on the PCR reads. The sample has about 320,000 distinct CDR3 sequences; roughly a quarter are singletons. Sequenced sample: naive CD8+ T cells from blood, with Jurkat cell RNA spiked in. Subset described: FACS-sorted CD8+CD4-CCR7+CD45RA+ naive T cells. The receptor set was obtained from a human donor in good health. Some libraries in this study had Jurkat cell RNA spiked in.

The rearrangement links TRBV6-2 or TRBV6-3 to TRBJ2-3, with TRBD2 as a possible D gene (6 bases). Germline V CDR1 and CDR2: MNHEY, SVGEGT. The CDR3 runs to 15 residues. V lost 5 bases to trimming and J lost 1 base, with 13 bases between them. In nucleotides, the CDR3 is TGTGCCAGCAGTCGGGGGTATTCCCGCACAGATACGCAGTATTTT. This translates into CASSRGYSRTDTQYF.

This clonotype was picked up a small number of times. V usage is TRBV28 and J usage is TRBJ2-7, with 7 bases identical to TRBD2. CDR1 and CDR2 from the germline V gene are MDHEN and SYDVKM. This CDR3 has 15 amino acids. Germline trimming cut 3 bases from V and 6 bases from J; bases unmatched to any gene: 11. The CDR3 sequence is CASSFPGAGDPEQYF. DNA of the CDR3: TGTGCCAGCAGTTTTCCTGGGGCGGGAGATCCCGAGCAGTACTTC.

This clonotype was observed a few times. This chain connects TRBV5-1 to TRBJ2-3; unclear D gene. Germline CDR1 reads SGHRS; CDR2 reads YFSETQ. This CDR3 has 14 residues. Trimming stripped 1 base from V and 4 bases from J, with 10 bases between. The CDR3 DNA sequence: TGCGCCAGCAGCTTGATAGGGTCCGCAGATACGCAGTATTTT. Amino acids: CASSLIGSADTQYF.

The chain couples TRBV4-3 to TRBJ2-3; TRBD2 might be the D (6 bases). Trimming cost V 0 bases and J 2 bases, with 18 bases left between them. The CDR3 consists of 18 residues. The germline V gene has CDR1 LGHNA and CDR2 YSLEER. Here the CDR3 reads CASSQDEGSPGDTDTQYF. CDR3 sequence (DNA): TGCGCCAGCAGCCAAGATGAGGGTTCTCCGGGAGACACAGATACGCAGTATTTT.

The chain is built from TRBV6-2 or TRBV6-3 and TRBJ1-5; TRBD1 matches 9 bases. Looked up from germline, CDR1 is MNHEY and CDR2 is SVGEGT. Trimming cost V 5 bases and J 3 bases; bases outside gene matches: 17. There are 19 residues in the CDR3. The CDR3 here is CASSVQQGAVGVNNQPQHF. The CDR3 region has the DNA TGTGCCAGCAGTGTTCAACAGGGGGCTGTAGGTGTGAACAATCAGCCCCAGCATTTT.

This clonotype showed up many times. The chain uses TRBV5-1 and TRBJ2-7; D is unresolved. Looked up from germline, CDR1 is SGHRS and CDR2 is YFSETQ. V was trimmed by 0 bases and J by 2 bases, leaving 15 bases between them. The CDR3 has 16 amino acids. The CDR3 region has the DNA TGCGCCAGCAGCTTGGACCGGGCCTGGCCAACCTACGAGCAGTACTTC. Amino acid sequence: CASSLDRAWPTYEQYF.

At least ten counts were recorded for this clonotype. This rearrangement joins TRBV12-3 or TRBV12-4 to TRBJ1-4; D is unclear. Trimming pared 7 bases from V and 0 bases from J, leaving 9 bases between. The CDR3 length is 14 residues. The CDR3 loop reads CASTQAATNEKLFF. The CDR3 DNA sequence: TGTGCCAGCACCCAGGCAGCAACTAATGAAAAACTGTTTTTT.

This clonotype came up many times. This rearrangement joins TRBV30 to TRBJ2-1; 9 nucleotides match TRBD2. The V segment lost 0 bases and the J segment 8 bases; nucleotides outside the gene matches: 2. CDR1 is GTSNPN, CDR2 SVGIG, per germline (reference sequence). The CDR3 is 13 residues long. The CDR3 here is CAWSVLAGDEQFF. The CDR3 DNA is TGTGCCTGGAGTGTACTAGCGGGCGATGAGCAGTTCTTC.

This clonotype was detected ten times or more. This rearrangement joins TRBV12-3 or TRBV12-4 to TRBJ2-5; a weak D match, TRBD2 (6 bases). The length of the CDR3 is 11 residues. V lost 7 bases and J lost 5, with 8 bases in between. The chain's CDR3 is CASTGGETQYF. The CDR3, as DNA: TGTGCCAGCACTGGAGGGGAGACCCAGTACTTC.

The gene calls are TRBV11-2 and TRBJ2-2; D might be TRBD1 (5 bases). CDR1 and CDR2 from the germline V gene are SGHAT and FQNNGV. V lost 3 bases, J lost 6 bases, and 17 bases lay in between. The CDR3 is 16 amino acids. The CDR3 loop is CASSFDSPYLSGELFF. DNA of the CDR3: TGTGCCAGCAGCTTCGACAGCCCGTATCTATCCGGGGAGCTGTTTTTT.